The 26 T cell receptor beta chains reported below all come from one sample, sequenced in a study of T cells in Graves' hyperthyroidism and ophthalmopathy. The source material, RNA transcripts, was used to amplify TCR beta CDR3 regions. Primed by the HTBI set, a first-round RT-PCR was run on the TCR CDR3. TCRdb used MiXCR to reprocess the multiplex PCR reads, holding one entry per CDR3 protein. The profile covers hundreds of thousands of distinct CDR3 sequences, with roughly 13% appearing a single time and 9.2% taken by the ten largest. The sample taken for sequencing was blood. These receptors were taken from a woman under 30 with Graves' hyperthyroidism.

This clonotype was counted between two and nine times. CDR3 DNA: TGTGCCAGCAGCCCAGGATTCGAGAGGGGTCAGCGGCAGTTCTTC. It specifies CASSPGFERGQRQFF. This chain links TRBV11-3 with TRBJ2-1; D possibly uses TRBD1 or TRBD2 (5 bases each). The V end lost 5 bases, the J end lost 12 bases, and 23 bases lay between the germline ends. This CDR3 spans 15 amino acids. CDR1 and CDR2 from the germline V gene are SGHNT and YENEEA.

There are many counts of this clonotype. The chain is built from TRBV30 and TRBJ2-7, with D perhaps TRBD1 (5 bases). Germline loops: CDR1 GTSNPN, CDR2 SVGIG (reference sequence). Trimming cost V 2 bases and J 3 bases, with 11 bases left between them. The CDR3 spans 13 residues. The CDR3 protein is CAWSKGNYYEQYF. CDR3 nucleotides: TGTGCCTGGAGTAAGGGGAACTACTACGAGCAGTACTTC.

This clonotype appeared many times. The chain employs TRBV28 and TRBJ2-3, with 13 bases lining up with TRBD2. V was pared by 3 bases and J by 2 bases, with 5 bases of the junction left unmatched. Germline V gives CDR1 MDHEN, CDR2 SYDVKM. This CDR3 region has 17 residues. The CDR3 region is CASSFGGTSGITDTQYF. In nucleotides, the CDR3 is TGTGCCAGCAGTTTTGGGGGGACTAGCGGGATCACAGATACGCAGTATTTT.

This clonotype was seen at least ten times. The V and J genes are TRBV11-3 and TRBJ1-4, with a tentative D call TRBD1 (5 bases). Germline CDR1 reads SGHNT; CDR2 reads YENEEA. This CDR3 contains 13 residues. The V end lost 1 base, the J end lost 8 bases, and 8 bases lay between the germline ends. CDR3 region: CASSLAPGEKLFF. The CDR3 coding sequence is TGTGCCAGCAGCTTAGCTCCAGGGGAAAAACTGTTTTTT. The whole variable domain, remainder taken from reference TRBV11-3 and TRBJ1-4, is EAGVVQSPRYKIIEKKQPVAFWCNPISGHNTLYWYLQNLGQGPELLIRYENEEAVDDSQLPKDRFSAERLKGVDSTLKIQPAELGDSAVYLCASSLAPGEKLFFGSGTQLSVL.

This clonotype was found many times. V and J are TRBV20-1 and TRBJ1-5; D is unclear. The CDR3 is made up of 14 amino acids. V was trimmed by 7 bases and J by 2 bases, leaving 15 bases between them. Germline CDR1 DFQATT, CDR2 SNEGSKA (reference sequence). CDR3 sequence: CSVPPLVGNQPQHF. DNA of the CDR3: TGCAGTGTCCCCCCACTAGTTGGCAATCAGCCCCAGCATTTT.

This clonotype was observed once. This rearrangement joins TRBV6-1 to TRBJ1-1, with 8 bases lining up with TRBD1. The trim removed 10 bases at V and 5 bases at J, leaving 15 bases unmatched. Looked up from germline, CDR1 is MNHNS and CDR2 is SASEGT. CDR3 size: 15 residues. CDR3 nucleotide sequence: TGTGCCACTTGGGGGGCAGGGGGCGCAGAGACTGAAGCTTTCTTT. It encodes CATWGAGGAETEAFF.

This clonotype has just a few counts. The V gene is TRBV20-1, the J gene TRBJ2-3; TRBD2 is a possible D gene (7 bases). This CDR3 is built from 15 residues. The ends were cut back, 1 base at V and 6 bases at J, with 17 bases in the middle. Germline V CDR1 and CDR2: DFQATT, SNEGSKA (reference sequence). The CDR3 sequence is CSARVGGGGQDTQYF. CDR3 bases: TGCAGTGCTAGAGTTGGAGGGGGGGGCCAGGATACGCAGTATTTT.

This clonotype was detected many times. The genes are TRBV28 and TRBJ2-7, with 9 bases that match TRBD2. The CDR3 contains 18 residues. V lost 1 base, J lost 1 base, and 11 bases stayed unmatched. Germline V lookup: CDR1 MDHEN, CDR2 SYDVKM. The CDR3 DNA follows: TGTGCCAGCAGTTTATACCCCGGGCGCGGGAGGGCGTCCTACGAGCAGTACTTC. It translates to CASSLYPGRGRASYEQYF. The whole variable domain, filled in from reference TRBV28 and TRBJ2-7, reads DVKVTQSSRYLVKRTGEKVFLECVQDMDHENMFWYRQDPGLGLRLIYFSYDVKMKEKGDIPEGYSVSREKKERFSLILESASTNQTSMYLCASSLYPGRGRASYEQYFGPGTRLTVT.

This chain links TRBV3-1 with TRBJ1-5, with a weak D call TRBD1 (5 bases). Per germline, CDR1 LGHDT and CDR2 YNNKEL (reference sequence). The CDR3 is made up of 14 amino acids. Trimming left V 2 bases short and J 7 bases short, with 12 bases between. The CDR3 loop reads CASSQIGGGQPQHF. CDR3 nucleotides: TGTGCCAGCAGCCAAATTGGGGGTGGGCAGCCCCAGCATTTT.

This clonotype has ten or more counts. The V call is TRBV6-1, the J call TRBJ2-3, with D uncertain. Germline CDR1 and CDR2: MNHNS and SASEGT. This CDR3 spans 13 amino acids. V lost 7 bases and J 6 bases, leaving 14 bases between the germline ends. In nucleotides, the CDR3 is TGTGCCAGCACGACCTTTGGCTTTGATACGCAGTATTTT. It encodes CASTTFGFDTQYF.

This sequence joins TRBV11-1 and TRBJ2-5; D may be TRBD1 (6 bases). The CDR3 runs 15 residues. V was trimmed by 5 bases and J by 5 bases, leaving 18 bases between them. Germline CDR1 and CDR2: SGHAT and FQDESV (reference sequence). CDR3 in DNA: TGTGCCAGCAGCGAAAGGGACAACCGACGGGAGACCCAGTACTTC. Translating gives CASSERDNRRETQYF.

This clonotype was seen ten or more times. V and J are TRBV30 and TRBJ2-2; the D is unclear. V shed 4 bases and J shed 2 bases, with 11 bases lying between them. CDR1 GTSNPN and CDR2 SVGIG come from the germline V gene (reference sequence). The CDR3 sequence is 14 residues long. The CDR3 DNA reads TGTGCCTGGACGGAGCTACCTAACACCGGGGAGCTGTTTTTT. Its translation is CAWTELPNTGELFF.

At least ten counts were recorded for this clonotype. The rearrangement joins TRBV27 to TRBJ2-1; no firm D call. V lost 8 bases and J 5 bases, leaving 16 bases between the germline ends. CDR3 length equals 14 residues. Germline lookup yields CDR1 MNHEY and CDR2 SMNVEV (reference sequence). CDR3 DNA sequence: TGTGCCAGCGCTACCCCCACAGCACACAATGAGCAGTTCTTC. It translates to CASATPTAHNEQFF.

At least ten counts were recorded for this clonotype. The rearrangement uses TRBV28 and TRBJ2-1; TRBD2 matches at 7 bases. The germline gives CDR1 MDHEN, CDR2 SYDVKM. CDR3 length: 15 residues. Trimming removed 7 bases from V and 5 bases from J; junction bases left unmatched: 11. In nucleotides, the CDR3 is TGTGCCAGCAAGGCGGCCGGGAGCGGGAACAATGAGCAGTTCTTC. This codes for CASKAAGSGNNEQFF.

This clonotype was counted many times. This may come from a read error, since a much larger clone is one base off. The chain has TRBV5-4 and TRBJ1-1; 7 bases map to TRBD1. Germline CDR1 and CDR2: SGHNT and YYREEE (reference sequence). The CDR3 covers 13 residues. J gave up 4 bases and V 3 bases, and 3 bases lay outside the gene matches. This CDR3 is CASSSQGSTEAFF. In DNA form, the CDR3 reads TGTGCCAGCAGCTCACAGGGGAGCACTGAAGCTTTCTTT.

Many counts were recorded for this clonotype. V gene TRBV7-3 combines with J gene TRBJ2-2; weak D call: TRBD1 (5 bases). The CDR3 has 12 amino acids. Per germline, CDR1 SGHTA and CDR2 FQGTGA. Trimming stripped 6 bases from V and 5 bases from J, with 7 bases between. CDR3 sequence: CASRPGTGELFF. CDR3 bases: TGTGCCAGCAGGCCAGGGACCGGGGAGCTGTTTTTT.

This clonotype was detected only a few times. One base away lies a much larger clone, so this may be a sequencing read error. The missing conserved phenylalanine or tryptophan at the end of this CDR3 makes a read error likely. The chain joins TRBV13 to TRBJ2-7; no firm D call. Germline V gene lookup returns CDR1 PRHDT and CDR2 FYEKMQ (reference sequence). V was shortened by 4 bases and J by 2 bases, with 12 bases between the two germline ends. There are 14 residues in the CDR3. The CDR3: CASSSTGGPYEQYL. The DNA of the CDR3 is TGTGCCAGCAGCTCCACTGGCGGACCCTACGAGCAGTACCTC.

J is TRBJ2-7 and V is TRBV28; TRBD2 agrees at 7 bases. Germline lookup yields CDR1 MDHEN and CDR2 SYDVKM. The J segment lost 1 base and the V segment lost 6 bases, leaving 12 bases of the junction unmatched. CDR3 size: 16 residues. The CDR3 sequence: CASRRGGGWSSYEQYF. CDR3 bases: TGTGCCAGCAGACGTGGGGGGGGATGGAGTTCCTACGAGCAGTACTTC. Based on the CDR3 plus reference TRBV28 and TRBJ2-7, the full variable domain is DVKVTQSSRYLVKRTGEKVFLECVQDMDHENMFWYRQDPGLGLRLIYFSYDVKMKEKGDIPEGYSVSREKKERFSLILESASTNQTSMYLCASRRGGGWSSYEQYFGPGTRLTVT.

The V gene is TRBV7-9, the J gene TRBJ1-2; 9 bases agree with TRBD1. Germline CDR1 reads SEHNR; CDR2 reads FQNEAQ (reference sequence). The V gene end was trimmed by 3 bases and the J gene end by 5 bases; junction bases not matched to a gene: 10. The CDR3 length is 16 residues. CDR3 loop: CASSFGDRANEYGYTF. CDR3 bases: TGTGCCAGCAGCTTCGGGGACAGGGCCAATGAGTATGGCTACACCTTC.

This clonotype occurred a few times. The chain carries TRBV4-1 and TRBJ2-3; D might be TRBD1 (6 bases). Between the trimmed V and J ends, which lost 3 bases and 5 bases, there was a span of 12 bases. CDR3 size: 14 residues. Germline CDR1 reads MGHRA; CDR2 reads YSYEKL. CDR3 nucleotides: TGCGCCAGCAGCCACCTTTTGACAGGAGATACGCAGTATTTT. Residues: CASSHLLTGDTQYF.

This clonotype was counted many times. The rearrangement joins TRBV27 to TRBJ1-1, with D tentatively TRBD1 (6 bases). This CDR3 is built from 14 residues. Looked up from germline, CDR1 is MNHEY and CDR2 is SMNVEV (reference sequence). The germline V and J ends were trimmed by 8 bases and 1 base, with 14 bases remaining between them. Here the CDR3 DNA reads TGTGCCAGCGGGTACGGGACACCGAACACTGAAGCTTTCTTT. Translated: CASGYGTPNTEAFF.

This clonotype was observed at least ten times. The CDR3 protein is CASSTRLAVTDTQYF. Here the CDR3 DNA reads TGTGCCAGCAGCACCCGACTAGCGGTGACAGATACGCAGTATTTT. This chain links TRBV7-2 with TRBJ2-3; TRBD2 agrees at 9 bases. Germline CDR1 reads SGHTA; CDR2 reads FQGNSA. The J segment lost 3 bases and the V segment lost 5 bases, leaving 6 bases of the junction unmatched. This CDR3 spans 15 amino acids.

There are a few counts of this clonotype. The chain is built from TRBV4-1 and TRBJ1-5, with D unclear. From germline, CDR1 is MGHRA and CDR2 YSYEKL. The length of the CDR3 is 13 residues. The ends were cut back, 1 base at V and 5 bases at J, with 6 bases in the middle. Written as DNA, the CDR3 is TGCGCCAGCAGCCAAGTTCTACATCAGCCCCAGCATTTT. Residues: CASSQVLHQPQHF.

This clonotype has more than one count but fewer than ten. The J gene is TRBJ1-5, the V gene TRBV20-1; D is perhaps TRBD1 (5 bases). From germline, CDR1 is DFQATT and CDR2 SNEGSKA (reference sequence). V lost 5 bases, J lost 3 bases, and 14 bases lay in between. CDR3 length: 14 residues. CDR3 bases: TGCAGTGCTGCGGGGGGAAGGGACAATCAGCCCCAGCATTTT. Translation gives CSAAGGRDNQPQHF.

This clonotype was counted many times. The rearrangement links TRBV12-3 or TRBV12-4 to TRBJ2-7; TRBD2 matches at 9 bases. The CDR3 runs 14 residues. The trim removed 2 bases at V and 4 bases at J, leaving 3 bases unmatched. DNA of the CDR3: TGTGCCAGCAGTTTACTGCTAGCGGGGTACGAGCAGTACTTC. As protein: CASSLLLAGYEQYF.

This clonotype was detected many times. V is TRBV2 and J is TRBJ1-1; D is perhaps TRBD1 (5 bases). With 5 bases removed from V and 4 bases from J, the gap between germline ends came to 14 bases. The CDR3 spans 14 residues. Germline V lookup: CDR1 SNHLY, CDR2 FYNNEI. DNA for the CDR3: TGTGCCAGCAGTTCCTATTATAGGGGCACTGAAGCTTTCTTT. Encoded protein: CASSSYYRGTEAFF.